This T cell receptor (beta chain) was sequenced for a study of human T cells and chemical hapten exposure. Study information: Patients, chiefly female, had alopecia areata, totalis or universalis. There were per-sample TCR yield variations, arising mainly from small pooled library volume differences. Overall study findings and caveats: In comparison with controls, expanded TCRs gave rise to a significantly larger number of large CDR3 similarity clusters. The number of TCRs above 1 in 1000 frequency did not change after DPC sensitization.

One entry per CDR3 protein results from TCRdb running MiXCR on the RACE reads. The table has more than 55,000 distinct CDR3 sequences, about 9.4% seen once. Trimming removed 6 bases from V and 3 bases from J, with 9 bases in between. CDR3 length equals 12 residues. Germline V gene sequence: CDR1 SGHNT, CDR2 YENEEA. This sample's time point: patch test 1, 2 weeks after DPC sensitization. Noted treatment: therapeutic diphenylcyclopropenone sensitization with weekly scalp DPC. Concerning this clonotype: Antigen unknown.

The sample consisted of whole blood, taken in connection with sensitization to the hapten diphenylcyclopropenone (DPC). The J gene is TRBJ2-7, the V gene TRBV11-3, with D perhaps matching TRBD2 (6 bases). The receptor was isolated from a woman aged 40 to 50 with alopecia areata. Some clones in this sample may be carry-over from other donors' samples. The CDR3 is CASRGGLYEQYF. The CDR3 region has the DNA TGTGCCAGCAGGGGGGGACTCTACGAGCAGTACTTC.